Included here is one T cell receptor (beta chain) sequence, with context. Its target is unknown. The table came from immunoSEQ multiplex PCR; TCRdb's copy has only in-frame clones and leaves some out. The data contain tens of thousands of clones, 65% to 90% of them singletons. The entry originates in a study of OX40 agonist ivuxolimab in advanced cancers. Study in general: People who had prior anti-PD-1, anti-PD-L1 or anti-CTLA-4 therapy could take part, and roughly 40% had some. Study-wide points: The CD4+ and CD8+ T cells in the blood had expanded clonally by week 6 at 0.1 to 3.0 mg/kg.

Trimming removed 6 bases at V and 10 bases at J, with 18 bases between. The germline V gene encodes CDR1 MNHEY and CDR2 SVGAGI. This CDR3 has 14 amino acids. This specimen consisted of CD4+ or CD8+ T cells sorted from blood, obtained in a trial of the OX40 agonist ivuxolimab. The sequence was collected from an adult with an advanced solid tumor such as melanoma, head and neck, liver or kidney cancer. The gene calls are TRBV6-5 and TRBJ1-4; D possibly corresponds to TRBD1 (6 bases). CDR3 sequence reads: CASSPTDRNGKLFF. CDR3 DNA: TGTGCCAGCAGCCCAACCGACAGGAACGGAAAACTGTTTTTT.